The 10 T cell receptor beta chains given below trace back to one sample, sequenced in a study of blood T cell repertoires in COVID-19 (dated by TCRdb to the early 2020s). Receptor amplification or capture employed the immunoSEQ multiplex PCR assay. TCRdb took over this immuneACCESS table, retaining in-frame rearrangements with V and J assigned. Such tables are incomplete; in checked studies, under half of the missing clones stem from an unresolved V gene, and the remainder is unexplained. The sample has approximately 18,000 clones on record, 93% of them singletons. Of the sample, 4.5% to 7% is held by the ten largest clones. Material: peripheral blood. Receptors originate from a human donor in a cohort sampled during active COVID-19.

V is TRBV12-5 and J is TRBJ2-3; TRBD1 agrees at 9 bases. This CDR3 is 15 amino acids long. The J segment lost 5 bases and the V segment lost 5 bases, leaving 8 bases of the junction unmatched. Germline values: CDR1 LGHNT, CDR2 FRNRAP. CDR3 residues: CASGSSDRGGDTQYF. The CDR3 DNA sequence: TGTGCTAGTGGTAGTTCGGACAGGGGTGGAGATACGCAGTATTTT.

This clone was counted once. The chain carries TRBV7-9 and TRBJ2-1; 9 bases line up with TRBD1. The J segment lost 3 bases and the V segment lost 6 bases, leaving 6 bases of the junction unmatched. Germline CDR1 reads SEHNR; CDR2 reads FQNEAQ (reference sequence). The CDR3 has 15 amino acids. The CDR3 sequence is CASRGDRGDYNEQFF. The CDR3 DNA sequence: TGTGCCAGCAGGGGAGACAGGGGGGACTACAATGAGCAGTTCTTC.

The chain recombines TRBV19 with TRBJ1-1, with D perhaps matching TRBD1 (5 bases). The CDR3 runs 16 residues. The germline V gene has CDR1 LNHDA and CDR2 SQIVND (reference sequence). Trimming removed 8 bases from V and 4 bases from J, with 23 bases in between. CDR3 in DNA: TGTGCCAGTGGCGTGGCACCTAGGCGGGGGGGCACTGAAGCTTTCTTT. Protein sequence: CASGVAPRRGGTEAFF.

The CDR3 loop reads CASGQGDHEQYF. The CDR3 region has the DNA TGTGCCAGCGGCCAGGGGGACCACGAGCAGTACTTC. V and J are TRBV6-5 and TRBJ2-7, with TRBD1 identical over 7 bases. V dropped 8 bases and J dropped 5; count of bases not matched to a gene: 6. CDR3 length: 12 residues. Germline assignment: CDR1 MNHEY and CDR2 SVGAGI.

This chain links TRBV5-1 with TRBJ2-3; 12 bases are a match to TRBD2. CDR3 length equals 16 residues. J was trimmed by 7 bases and V by 3 bases; bases with no gene match: 9. Germline values: CDR1 SGHRS, CDR2 YFSETQ. The CDR3: CASSSKTSGSINTQYF. CDR3 DNA sequence: TGCGCCAGCAGCTCCAAGACTAGCGGGAGTATAAATACGCAGTATTTT.

The V and J genes are TRBV5-4 and TRBJ2-2; weak D call: TRBD1 (6 bases). Trimming removed 6 bases at V and 6 bases at J, with 18 bases between. This CDR3 has 15 amino acids. Germline V gene data show CDR1 as SGHNT and CDR2 as YYREEE (reference sequence). The CDR3 here is CASTTQGSWSGELFF. In DNA, the CDR3 is TGTGCCAGCACCACACAGGGTAGTTGGTCCGGGGAGCTGTTTTTT.

V usage is TRBV19 and J usage is TRBJ1-1; 7 bases match TRBD1. V gave up 1 base and J gave up 2 bases; unmatched junction bases: 13. CDR1 and CDR2 (germline): LNHDA, SQIVND (reference sequence). This CDR3 has 18 amino acids. The CDR3 DNA reads as TGTGCCAGTAGTATAGTTCGGATTCCACAGGGGATCAACACTGAAGCTTTCTTT. Translation: CASSIVRIPQGINTEAFF.

The chain couples TRBV10-1 to TRBJ2-5; TRBD1 agrees at 7 bases. With V trimmed by 0 bases and J by 2 bases, 12 bases remained unmatched. Germline V gives CDR1 WNHNN, CDR2 SYGVQD (reference sequence). This CDR3 is 18 amino acids long. This CDR3 reads CASSESGGTGQRQETQYF. As DNA, the CDR3 is TGCGCCAGCAGTGAGTCTGGTGGAACGGGACAGCGACAAGAGACCCAGTACTTC.

This chain joins TRBV15 and TRBJ2-3; 7 positions agree with TRBD2. The CDR3 runs 14 residues. The J segment lost 10 bases and the V segment lost 1 base, leaving 8 bases of the junction unmatched. Germline lookup yields CDR1 LNHNV and CDR2 YYDKDF (reference sequence). CDR3 bases: TGTGCCACCAGCAGAGCGGGAGGAGCCTCCTCGCAGTATTTT. It yields the protein CATSRAGGASSQYF.

The chain is built from TRBV4-1 and TRBJ1-4; 7 nucleotides line up with TRBD1. This CDR3 has 14 amino acids. V shed 4 bases and J 3 bases; nucleotides not matched to a gene: 2. The germline CDR1 and CDR2 sequences are MGHRA and YSYEKL. DNA for the CDR3: TGCGCCAGCAGCCGAGGACAGGCTAATGAAAAACTGTTTTTT. It encodes CASSRGQANEKLFF.